These T cell receptor beta chains were read from a single sample in a study of patients and donors after allogeneic stem cell transplantation. Using its own MiXCR run on the RT-PCR reads, TCRdb lists one record per CDR3 protein. The data contain about 16,000 distinct CDR3 sequences, 27% of them singletons. Sequenced: blood, either unsorted or a sorted T cell fraction (not recorded which). The receptors were sampled from a human donor who was either an allogeneic HSCT recipient or a stem cell or donor lymphocyte infusion donor (not recorded which). It is not recorded whose cells these are; they may come from a transplant donor. The CDR3 runs from the conserved cysteine through the conserved F or W. Each record gives: J gene, clone size, D gene, V gene, CDR3 DNA, CDR3 protein. D genes are given only for firm matches. Size values are once, few and many counts, or a class for expanded clones, and some rows have none.

>TRBJ1-1|-|-|TRBV6-2/TRBV6-3
TGTGCCAGCAGTTTCGTGACGCTACGGACTGAAGCTTTCTTT
CASSFVTLRTEAFF
>TRBJ2-1|few|TRBD2|TRBV25-1
TGTGCCAGCAGTGCGGTCGGGACTAGATACAATGAGCAGTTCTTC
CASSAVGTRYNEQFF
>TRBJ1-2|-|-|TRBV14
TGTGCCAGCAGTGAAGCAACCCAACTCTTCCAATCGGACAAGAACTATGGCTACACCTTC
CASSEATQLFQSDKNYGYTF
>TRBJ1-2|few|-|TRBV5-5
TGTGCCAGCAGCTTGGGACTGGCGGCTAACTATGGCTACACCTTC
CASSLGLAANYGYTF
>TRBJ1-4|few|-|TRBV5-1
-
CASSFRVFGAGGKLFF
>TRBJ1-1|few|TRBD1|TRBV29-1
TGCAGCGTAGGACAGGGCCCTGAAGCTTTCTTT
CSVGQGPEAFF
>TRBJ1-5|few|TRBD1|TRBV7-8
TGTGCCAGCAGCTTGAGGAACAGGGGGCTCCCTAATCAGCCCCAGCATTTT
CASSLRNRGLPNQPQHF
>TRBJ1-6|few|-|TRBV19
TGTGCCAGTAGCGGACAGTCAGGCAATTCACCCCTCCACTTT
CASSGQSGNSPLHF
>TRBJ1-4|many|-|TRBV4-3
TGCGCCAGCAGCCAAGACTACAGATCTAATGAAAAACTGTTTTTT
CASSQDYRSNEKLFF
>TRBJ1-6|-|-|TRBV7-2
TGTGCCAGCAGGAGGAGCTCCTATAATTCACCCCTCCACTTT
CASRRSSYNSPLHF
>TRBJ1-2|few|-|TRBV6-5
TGTGCCAGCAGTCGGGACGGCGGCTATGGCTACACCTTC
CASSRDGGYGYTF
>TRBJ1-3|few|-|TRBV9
TGTGCCAGCAGCGTAGGGTCCAGAAACACCATATATTTT
CASSVGSRNTIYF
>TRBJ2-7|-|-|TRBV6-2/TRBV6-3
TGTGCCAGCACGGCGGGACGCGAGCAGTACTTC
CASTAGREQYF
>TRBJ1-4|few|-|TRBV9
TGTGCCAGCAGCGTAGGCCAAGGCCTTAATGAAAAACTGTTTTTT
CASSVGQGLNEKLFF
>TRBJ1-1|-|-|TRBV14
TGTGCCAGCAGCCAAACAGGGAACACTGAAGCTTTCTTT
CASSQTGNTEAFF
>TRBJ1-3|few|-|TRBV5-1
TGCGCCAGCAGCCCAGGGTACAGCTCTGGAAACACCATATATTTT
CASSPGYSSGNTIYF
>TRBJ1-2|-|TRBD1|TRBV12-3/TRBV12-4
TGTGCCAGCAGTTTCGGGACAGGGCTCTATGGCTACACCTTC
CASSFGTGLYGYTF
>TRBJ1-5|-|-|TRBV5-8
TGTGCCAGCAGCCTGGGCGTCAGGCAGCCCCAGCATTTT
CASSLGVRQPQHF
>TRBJ2-7|few|-|TRBV20-1
TGCAGTGCTAGAGGGGTATTTATCTACGAGCAGTACTTC
CSARGVFIYEQYF
>TRBJ1-5|-|TRBD1|TRBV10-3
TGTGCCATCAGTCCGGACAGGAGGGATCAGCCCCAGCATTTT
CAISPDRRDQPQHF
>TRBJ1-1|-|-|TRBV6-6
TGTGCCAGCAGTTACAGGGTCGGGCCTGAAGCTTTCTTT
CASSYRVGPEAFF
>TRBJ1-5|once|TRBD1|TRBV6-5
TGTGCCAGCAGCCCCGGGACAGGGATTTATAGCAATCAGCCCCAGCATTTT
CASSPGTGIYSNQPQHF
>TRBJ1-1|few|-|TRBV12-3/TRBV12-4
TGTGCCAGCAGGAGCTCGAACACTGAAGCTTTCTTT
CASRSSNTEAFF
>TRBJ1-2|-|-|TRBV28
TGTGCCAGCAATCCACCAGGTTTCCATGGCTACACCTTC
CASNPPGFHGYTF
>TRBJ1-2|once|-|TRBV6-2/TRBV6-3
TGTGCCAGCAGTAATCCCCCAGCTAACTATTGCTACACCTTC
CASSNPPANYCYTF